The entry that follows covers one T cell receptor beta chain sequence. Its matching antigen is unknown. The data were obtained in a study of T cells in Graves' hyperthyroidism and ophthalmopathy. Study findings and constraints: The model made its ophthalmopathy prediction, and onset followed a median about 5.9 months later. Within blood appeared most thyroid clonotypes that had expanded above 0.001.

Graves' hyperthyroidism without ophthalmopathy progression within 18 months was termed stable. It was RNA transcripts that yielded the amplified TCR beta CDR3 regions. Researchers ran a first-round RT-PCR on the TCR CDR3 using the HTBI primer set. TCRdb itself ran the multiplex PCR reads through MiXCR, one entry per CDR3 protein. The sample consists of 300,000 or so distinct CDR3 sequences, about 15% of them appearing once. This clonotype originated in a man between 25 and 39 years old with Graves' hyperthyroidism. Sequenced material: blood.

CDR3 protein: CASSPGRTVTGELFF. CDR3 nucleotides: TGTGCCAGCAGCCCCGGACGAACAGTTACCGGGGAGCTGTTTTTT. V gene TRBV7-9 combines with J gene TRBJ2-2, with no clear D. V shed 5 bases and J shed 5 bases, with 15 bases lying between them. The CDR3 contains 15 residues. Germline V gives CDR1 SEHNR, CDR2 FQNEAQ (reference sequence).